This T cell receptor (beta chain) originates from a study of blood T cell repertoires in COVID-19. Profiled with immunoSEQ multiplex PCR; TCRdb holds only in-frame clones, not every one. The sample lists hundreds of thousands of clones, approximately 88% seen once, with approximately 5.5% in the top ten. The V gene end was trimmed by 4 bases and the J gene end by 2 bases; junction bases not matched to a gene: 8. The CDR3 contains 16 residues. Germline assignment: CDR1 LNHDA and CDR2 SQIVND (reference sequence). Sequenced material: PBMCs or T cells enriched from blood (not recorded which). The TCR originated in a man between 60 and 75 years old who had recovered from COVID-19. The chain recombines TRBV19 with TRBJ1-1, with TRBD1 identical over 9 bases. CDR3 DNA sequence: TGTGCCAGTAGTAAGGGACAGGGTGCCCTAAACACTGAAGCTTTCTTT. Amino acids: CASSKGQGALNTEAFF.